These T cell receptor beta chains were read from a single sample in a study of T cells in Graves' hyperthyroidism and ophthalmopathy. TCRdb analysed the multiplex PCR reads with MiXCR anew, one entry per CDR3 protein. The profile covers around 600,000 distinct CDR3 sequences, with more than 15% appearing a single time and under 7.5% taken by the ten largest. The sequenced sample consisted of blood. These receptors all come from a woman aged 25 to 39 with Graves' hyperthyroidism. CDR3s include the opening cysteine and the closing phenylalanine or tryptophan. D genes are given only for firm matches. The size field is filled for only some rows; it gives once, few, many or a size class.

cdr3_aa | cdr3_nt | clone_size | j_call | d_call | v_call
CASSSSGRAPDEQFF | TGTGCCAGCAGTTCTAGCGGGAGGGCCCCGGATGAGCAGTTCTTC | few | TRBJ2-1 | TRBD2 | TRBV12-3/TRBV12-4
CASSPRDLIRYGYTF | TGTGCCAGCAGCCCCCGGGACCTCATCCGCTATGGCTACACCTTC | few | TRBJ1-2 | NA | TRBV12-3/TRBV12-4
CASSETYNTGELFF | TGTGCCAGCAGTGAAACCTATAACACCGGGGAGCTGTTTTTT | NA | TRBJ2-2 | NA | TRBV6-1
CASSPAGTPDTQYF | TGTGCCAGCTCACCGGCAGGGACCCCAGATACGCAGTATTTT | few | TRBJ2-3 | NA | TRBV18
CATSDIQGRSTDTQYF | TGTGCCACCAGTGATATACAGGGGCGAAGCACAGATACGCAGTATTTT | many | TRBJ2-3 | TRBD1 | TRBV24-1
CAISESMGGERRNEQFF | TGTGCCATCAGTGAGTCGATGGGGGGGGAGAGGAGGAATGAGCAGTTCTTC | few | TRBJ2-1 | TRBD2 | TRBV2
CSARRREKETQYF | TGCAGTGCTAGACGCCGGGAGAAAGAGACCCAGTACTTC | few | TRBJ2-5 | NA | TRBV20-1
CASSLRTSGELFF | TGTGCCAGCAGCTTAAGGACTAGCGGGGAGCTGTTTTTT | few | TRBJ2-2 | TRBD2 | TRBV7-3
CASSGSRAGGQREQFF | TGTGCCAGCTCCGGGTCCCGAGCGGGAGGGCAGCGTGAGCAGTTCTTC | many | TRBJ2-1 | TRBD2 | TRBV7-9
CASSSTGASGALLFPDTQYF | TGTGCCAGCAGTTCCACGGGTGCGAGCGGGGCCCTTCTCTTCCCAGATACGCAGTATTTT | many | TRBJ2-3 | TRBD2 | TRBV6-5
CASSPGLAVGMDEQFF | TGTGCCAGCAGCCCCGGACTAGCGGTGGGAATGGATGAGCAGTTCTTC | NA | TRBJ2-1 | TRBD2 | TRBV9
CASSLTGTGGPDTQYF | TGTGCCAGCAGCTTAACCGGGACAGGGGGTCCAGATACGCAGTATTTT | many | TRBJ2-3 | TRBD1 | TRBV7-9
CASSSTTGGASEQYF | TGTGCCAGCAGTTCCACGACAGGGGGCGCGTCCGAGCAGTACTTC | many | TRBJ2-7 | TRBD1 | TRBV6-5
CASSLLGNTDTQYF | TGTGCCAGCAGTTTGCTAGGAAACACAGATACGCAGTATTTT | many | TRBJ2-3 | NA | TRBV6-1
CASSSPAYGYTF | TGTGCCAGCAGTTCCCCTGCCTATGGCTACACCTTC | few | TRBJ1-2 | NA | TRBV6-1
CASSLINGAYNQPQHF | TGTGCCAGCAGCTTAATAAACGGCGCCTACAATCAGCCCCAGCATTTT | NA | TRBJ1-5 | NA | TRBV7-9
CASSAAGAVQPQHF | TGTGCCAGCAGTGCCGCGGGGGCGGTTCAGCCCCAGCATTTT | few | TRBJ1-5 | NA | TRBV27
CSARTAGTTNYGYTF | TGCAGTGCGCGAACGGCAGGGACAACTAACTATGGCTACACCTTC | many | TRBJ1-2 | NA | TRBV20-1
CASSFGQGGKNIQYF | TGTGCCAGCAGTTTTGGACAGGGAGGAAAAAACATTCAGTACTTC | few | TRBJ2-4 | TRBD1 | TRBV12-3/TRBV12-4
CSAGAIAGVLEQYF | TGCAGTGCTGGGGCGATAGCGGGAGTTCTCGAGCAGTACTTC | few | TRBJ2-7 | TRBD2 | TRBV20-1
CATSRDYSRATEAFF | TGTGCCACCAGCAGAGATTATTCCAGGGCCACTGAAGCTTTCTTT | NA | TRBJ1-1 | NA | TRBV15
CANSPWDRSYEQYF | TGTGCCAACTCCCCCTGGGACAGGTCCTACGAGCAGTACTTC | many | TRBJ2-7 | TRBD1 | TRBV2
CASSYELGVPYNEQFF | TGTGCCAGCAGTTACGAGCTAGGAGTCCCTTACAATGAGCAGTTCTTC | few | TRBJ2-1 | NA | TRBV6-5
CASRWGVQETQYF | TGTGCCAGCAGATGGGGGGTCCAAGAGACCCAGTACTTC | NA | TRBJ2-5 | NA | TRBV2